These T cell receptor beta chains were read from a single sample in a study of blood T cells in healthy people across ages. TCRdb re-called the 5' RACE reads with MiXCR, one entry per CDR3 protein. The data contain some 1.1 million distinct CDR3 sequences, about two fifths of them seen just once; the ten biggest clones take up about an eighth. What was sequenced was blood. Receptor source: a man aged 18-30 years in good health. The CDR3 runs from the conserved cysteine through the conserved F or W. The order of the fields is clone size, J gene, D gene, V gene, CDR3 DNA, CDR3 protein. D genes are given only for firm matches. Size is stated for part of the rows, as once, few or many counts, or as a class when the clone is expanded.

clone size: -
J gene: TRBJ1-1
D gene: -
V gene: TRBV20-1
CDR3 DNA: TGCAGTGCCCCGTCGGTTTCGGGGCCGAACACTGAAGCTTTCTTT
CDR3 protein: CSAPSVSGPNTEAFF

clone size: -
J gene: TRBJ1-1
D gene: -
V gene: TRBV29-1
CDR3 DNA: TGCAGCGTTGAAGTACTGAAGGCCAGGACTGAAGCTTTCTTT
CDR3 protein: CSVEVLKARTEAFF

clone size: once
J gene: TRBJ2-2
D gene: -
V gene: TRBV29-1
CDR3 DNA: TGCAGCGTTGGGTTACACGGGGAGCTGTTTTTT
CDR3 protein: CSVGLHGELFF

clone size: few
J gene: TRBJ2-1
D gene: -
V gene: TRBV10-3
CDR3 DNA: TGTGCCTCCCTAGGGAGGTACAATGAGCAGTTCTTC
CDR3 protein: CASLGRYNEQFF

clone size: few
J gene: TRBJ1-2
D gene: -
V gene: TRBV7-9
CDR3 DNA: TGTGCCAGCAGCACACAGGGTAAGGCTGTGTATGGCTACACCTTC
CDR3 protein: CASSTQGKAVYGYTF

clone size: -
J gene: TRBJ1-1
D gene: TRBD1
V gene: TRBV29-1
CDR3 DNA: TGCAGCGTGGGACAGAGGACGAACACTGAAGCTTTCTTT
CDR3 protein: CSVGQRTNTEAFF

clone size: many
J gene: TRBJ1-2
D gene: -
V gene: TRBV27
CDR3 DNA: TGTGCCAGCAGCCCTAAAGAGGGCTCGGTCTATGGCTACACCTTC
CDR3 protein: CASSPKEGSVYGYTF

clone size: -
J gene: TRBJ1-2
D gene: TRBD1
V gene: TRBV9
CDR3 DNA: TGTGCCAGCAGCCGCAGGGACAGGGGGAACTATGGCCACACCTTC
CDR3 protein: CASSRRDRGNYGHTF

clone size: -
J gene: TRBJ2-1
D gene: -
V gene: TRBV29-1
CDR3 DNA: TGCAGCGTTGATGGGAGCTCCTACAGTGAGCAGTTCTTC
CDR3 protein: CSVDGSSYSEQFF

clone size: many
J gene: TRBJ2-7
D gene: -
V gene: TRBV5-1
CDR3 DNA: TGCGCCAGCAGCGTAACCGACGACCCGGACTACGAGCAGTACTTC
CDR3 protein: CASSVTDDPDYEQYF

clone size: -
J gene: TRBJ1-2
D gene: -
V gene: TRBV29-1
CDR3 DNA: TGCAGCGTTGAGACAGTGGCCTCCTATGGCTACACCTTC
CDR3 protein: CSVETVASYGYTF

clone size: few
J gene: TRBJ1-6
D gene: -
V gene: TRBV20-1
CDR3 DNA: TGCAGTGCTGAATCCGAGGGGCAGTATAATTCACCCCTCCACTTT
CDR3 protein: CSAESEGQYNSPLHF

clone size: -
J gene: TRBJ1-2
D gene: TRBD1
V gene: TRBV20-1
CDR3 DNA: TGCAGTGCTAGAGATCAGGACAGGGGCCTTAACTATGGCTACACCTTC
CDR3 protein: CSARDQDRGLNYGYTF

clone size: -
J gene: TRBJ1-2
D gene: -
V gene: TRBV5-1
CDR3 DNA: TGCGCCAGCAGCGGCCGGACAGATAACTATGGCTACACCTTC
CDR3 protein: CASSGRTDNYGYTF

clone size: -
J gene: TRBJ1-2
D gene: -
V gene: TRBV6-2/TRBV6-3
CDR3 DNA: TGTGCCGGATCAACGGGACTGGTTAACTATGGCTACACCTTC
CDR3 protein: CAGSTGLVNYGYTF

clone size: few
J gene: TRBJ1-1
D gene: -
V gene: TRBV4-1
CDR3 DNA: TGCGCCAGCAGCCCACCTGCGGCAGGCTTGGGGACTGAAGCTTTCTTT
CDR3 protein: CASSPPAAGLGTEAFF

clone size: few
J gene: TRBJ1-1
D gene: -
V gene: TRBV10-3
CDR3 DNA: TGTGCCATCAGTGAGTCGAAACTGCAGAACACTGAAGCTTTCTTT
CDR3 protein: CAISESKLQNTEAFF

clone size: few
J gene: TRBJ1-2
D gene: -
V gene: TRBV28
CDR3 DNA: TGTGCCAGCAGTTCCTTTGGAGGGGGGTATGGCTACACCTTC
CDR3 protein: CASSSFGGGYGYTF

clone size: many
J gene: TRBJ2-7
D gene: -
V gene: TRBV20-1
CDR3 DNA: TGCAGTGCTAGAGATCAGTCATACGAGCAGTACTTC
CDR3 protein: CSARDQSYEQYF

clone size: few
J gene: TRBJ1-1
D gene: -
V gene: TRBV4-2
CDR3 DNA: TGTGCCAGCAGCCAGGCAGGTTGGAGCACTGAAGCTTTCTTT
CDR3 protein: CASSQAGWSTEAFF

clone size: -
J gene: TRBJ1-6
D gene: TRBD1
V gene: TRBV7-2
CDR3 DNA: TGTGCCAGCAGCCTCGGACAGGGGCAAAGCTCCTATAAGTCACCCCTCCACTTT
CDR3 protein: CASSLGQGQSSYKSPLHF

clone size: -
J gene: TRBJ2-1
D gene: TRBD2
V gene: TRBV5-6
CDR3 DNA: TGTGCCAGCAGACGGGCTAGCGGGGACTCCTACAATGAGCAGTTCTTC
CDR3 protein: CASRRASGDSYNEQFF

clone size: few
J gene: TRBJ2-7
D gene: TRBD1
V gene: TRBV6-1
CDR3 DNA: TGTGCCAGCAGCCGGGACAGGCTACTCTACGAGCAGTACTTC
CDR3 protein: CASSRDRLLYEQYF

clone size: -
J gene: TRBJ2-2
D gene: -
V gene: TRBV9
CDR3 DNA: TGTGCCAGCAGCGTAGAGGCCATACCTAACACCGGGGAGCTGTTTTTT
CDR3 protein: CASSVEAIPNTGELFF

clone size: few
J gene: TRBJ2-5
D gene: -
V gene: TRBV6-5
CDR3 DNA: TGTGCCAGCAGGGCCGAATACAATGGGCAGTACTTC
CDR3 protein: CASRAEYNGQYF

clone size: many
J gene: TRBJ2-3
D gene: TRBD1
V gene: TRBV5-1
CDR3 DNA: TGCGCCAGCAGCCGACTACAGGGGGGAGGCACAGATACGCAGTATTTT
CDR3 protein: CASSRLQGGGTDTQYF

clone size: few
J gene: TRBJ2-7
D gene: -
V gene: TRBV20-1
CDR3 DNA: TGCAGTGCTAGTCTGCGGGGCCCCTACGAGCAGTACTTC
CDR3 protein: CSASLRGPYEQYF

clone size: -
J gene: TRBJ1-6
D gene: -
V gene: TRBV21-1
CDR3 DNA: TGTGCCAGCAGTAGCGTGTTCCAGAATTCACCCCTCCACTTT
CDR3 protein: CASSSVFQNSPLHF

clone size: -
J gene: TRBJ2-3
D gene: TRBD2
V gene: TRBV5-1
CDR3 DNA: TGCGCCAGCAGCCCAAGACTAGCGACCGACACAGATACGCAGTATTTT
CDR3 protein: CASSPRLATDTDTQYF

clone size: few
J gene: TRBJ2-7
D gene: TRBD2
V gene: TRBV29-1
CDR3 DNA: TGCAGCGTTGGGGAGAGGGACTACGGGCAGTACTTC
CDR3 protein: CSVGERDYGQYF

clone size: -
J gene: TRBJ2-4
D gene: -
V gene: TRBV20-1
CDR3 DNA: TGCAGTGCTAGATGGAGGGAACGCGGCATTCAGTACTTC
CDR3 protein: CSARWRERGIQYF

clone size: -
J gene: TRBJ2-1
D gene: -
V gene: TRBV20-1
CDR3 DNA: TGCAGTGCTACGGGGGCCCCAATATATGAGCAGTTCTTC
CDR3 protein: CSATGAPIYEQFF

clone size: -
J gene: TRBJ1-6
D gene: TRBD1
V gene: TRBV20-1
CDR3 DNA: TGCAGTGCTCCCCGACAGGGGGATTCACCCCTCCACTTT
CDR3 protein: CSAPRQGDSPLHF

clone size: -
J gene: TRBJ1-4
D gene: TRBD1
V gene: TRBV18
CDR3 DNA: TGTGCCAGCTCACCACCGGACAGGGCTGGAGAAAAACTGTTTTTT
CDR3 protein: CASSPPDRAGEKLFF

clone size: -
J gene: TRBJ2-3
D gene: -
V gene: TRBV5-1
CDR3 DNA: TGCGCCAGCAGCGTCTCCATGGCAGGGGACACAGATACGCAGTATTTT
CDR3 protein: CASSVSMAGDTDTQYF

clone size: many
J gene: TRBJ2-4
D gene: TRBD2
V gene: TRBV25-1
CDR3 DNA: TGTGCCAGCAGCTTGGCGGGGGGAAACATTCAGTACTTC
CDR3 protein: CASSLAGGNIQYF

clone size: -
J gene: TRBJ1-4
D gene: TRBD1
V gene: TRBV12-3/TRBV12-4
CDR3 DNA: TGTGCCAGCAGTACCGCCGGGACAGACGAAAAACTGTTTTTT
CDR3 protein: CASSTAGTDEKLFF

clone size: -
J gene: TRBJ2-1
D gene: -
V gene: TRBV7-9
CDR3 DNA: TGTGCCAGCAGCTACATCGGGTCACCCTACAATGAGCAGTTCTTC
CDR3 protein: CASSYIGSPYNEQFF

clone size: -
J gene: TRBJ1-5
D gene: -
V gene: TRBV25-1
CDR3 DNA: TGTGCCAGCAGTGCATCCTCAGGGGCTAATCAGCCCCAGCATTTT
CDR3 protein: CASSASSGANQPQHF

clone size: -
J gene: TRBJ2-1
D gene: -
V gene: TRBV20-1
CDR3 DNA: TGCAGTGCTAGAGACTGGGACGAGCAGTTCTTC
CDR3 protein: CSARDWDEQFF

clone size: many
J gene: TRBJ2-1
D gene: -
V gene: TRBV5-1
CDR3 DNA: TGTGCCAGCAGCTTAGTACAGGGCTCCTACAATGAGCAGTTCTTC
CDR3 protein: CASSLVQGSYNEQFF

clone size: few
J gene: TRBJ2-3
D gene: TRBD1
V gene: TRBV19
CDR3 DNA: TGTGCCAGTAGTATAGATCTTCGCGGGACAGGGACCGAAGTTGGCACAGATACGCAGTATTTT
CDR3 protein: CASSIDLRGTGTEVGTDTQYF

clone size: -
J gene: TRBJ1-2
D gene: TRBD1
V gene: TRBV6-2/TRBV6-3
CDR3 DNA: TGTGCCAGCAGACCCGACAGGGCCGCTAACTATGGCTACACCTTC
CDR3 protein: CASRPDRAANYGYTF

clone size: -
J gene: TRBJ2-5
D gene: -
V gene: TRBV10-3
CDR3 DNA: TGTGCCACCAGGTGGCTAGAGACCCGGTACTTC
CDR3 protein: CATRWLETRYF

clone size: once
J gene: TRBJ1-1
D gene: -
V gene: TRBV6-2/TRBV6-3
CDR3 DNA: TGTGCCAGCAGTTACAAGGGGCCCCGCACTGAAGCTTTCTTT
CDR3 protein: CASSYKGPRTEAFF

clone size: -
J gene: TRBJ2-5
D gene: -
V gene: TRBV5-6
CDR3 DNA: TGTGCCAGCAGCTTGCGTGTGGCCAGAAAAGAAGAGACCCAGTACTTC
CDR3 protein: CASSLRVARKEETQYF

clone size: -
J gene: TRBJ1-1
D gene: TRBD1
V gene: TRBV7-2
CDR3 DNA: TGTGCCAGCAGCTACCGGGACAGAAACACTGAAGCTTTCTTT
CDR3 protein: CASSYRDRNTEAFF

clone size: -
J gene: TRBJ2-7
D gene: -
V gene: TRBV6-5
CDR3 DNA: TGTGCCGGCAGTTTGAGGGCCTACAATGAGCAGTACTTC
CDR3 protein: CAGSLRAYNEQYF

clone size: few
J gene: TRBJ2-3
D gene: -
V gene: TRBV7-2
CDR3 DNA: TGTGCCAGCAGCTTTTCGGCTACAGATACGCAGTATTTT
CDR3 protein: CASSFSATDTQYF

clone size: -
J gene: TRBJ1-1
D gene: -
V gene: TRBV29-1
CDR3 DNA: TGCAGCGTTGACCTCCCCGGGGACTTTATGAACACTGAAGCTTTCTTT
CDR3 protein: CSVDLPGDFMNTEAFF

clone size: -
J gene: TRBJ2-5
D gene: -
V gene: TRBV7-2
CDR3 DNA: TGTGCCAGCAGCTTAGCGGGACTCGTGAACAATGAGCAGTACTTC
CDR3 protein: CASSLAGLVNNEQYF

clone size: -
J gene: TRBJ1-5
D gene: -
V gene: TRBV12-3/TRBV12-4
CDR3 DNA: TGTGCCAGCAGTTTAGCTTGGCCTCACCGGGGGAATCAGCCCCAGCATTTT
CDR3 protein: CASSLAWPHRGNQPQHF

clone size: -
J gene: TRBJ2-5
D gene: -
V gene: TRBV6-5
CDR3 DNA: TGTGCCAGCAGTTTGTCCGGGACCGAGACGTACAATGAGCAGTACTTC
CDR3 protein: CASSLSGTETYNEQYF